The next 25 T cell receptor beta chains were all read from a single sample in a study of neurological immune-mediated disorders. MiXCR, applied by TCRdb to the 5' RACE reads, yields one record per CDR3 protein. The data hold fewer than 30,000 distinct CDR3 sequences, with around 13% observed a single time. The material sequenced was PBMCs. The receptors stem from a woman aged 60 to 75 with HTLV-1-associated myelopathy (HAM/TSP).

This clonotype was recorded at least ten times. The rearrangement joins TRBV27 to TRBJ1-2; perhaps TRBD1 as D (5 bases). The CDR3 totals 12 residues. Germline V gives CDR1 MNHEY, CDR2 SMNVEV (reference sequence). Trimming removed 4 bases at V and 8 bases at J, with 11 bases between. Here the CDR3 reads CASSSPGEGYTF. The CDR3 DNA sequence: TGTGCCAGCAGTTCCCCGGGGGAAGGCTACACCTTC.

This clonotype was seen repeatedly, ten times or more. The chain combines TRBV20-1 with TRBJ1-3; unclear D gene. Deletions cut 3 bases from V and 6 bases from J, with 12 bases between. The germline V gene encodes CDR1 DFQATT and CDR2 SNEGSKA (reference sequence). The CDR3 spans 13 residues. CDR3 protein: CSARQTATNTIYF. The DNA of the CDR3 is TGCAGTGCTAGGCAGACGGCTACAAACACCATATATTTT.

In its sample, this clonotype was seen many times. J is TRBJ2-7 and V is TRBV5-1, with TRBD1 matching over 10 bases. J gave up 7 bases and V 1 base, and 8 bases lay outside the gene matches. Germline CDR1 SGHRS, CDR2 YFSETQ. The CDR3 is made up of 15 amino acids. CDR3 bases: TGCGCCAGCAGCTTGACTTCCGGGACAGGGGAGGAGCAGTACTTC. Its protein is CASSLTSGTGEEQYF.

This clonotype was counted many times. The rearrangement joins TRBV4-1 to TRBJ2-4; the D gene is possibly TRBD1 (5 bases). There are 16 residues in the CDR3. Germline V gives CDR1 MGHRA, CDR2 YSYEKL. Deletions cut 2 bases from V and 1 base from J, with 12 bases between. The CDR3 loop is CASSQLFRDAKNIQYF. For the CDR3, the DNA is TGCGCCAGCAGCCAACTCTTCAGGGATGCCAAAAACATTCAGTACTTC.

This clonotype was picked up many times. This chain connects TRBV6-2 or TRBV6-3 to TRBJ2-3; 9 bases match TRBD2. This CDR3 spans 13 amino acids. The J segment lost 14 bases and the V segment lost 7 bases, leaving 13 bases of the junction unmatched. The germline V gene has CDR1 MNHEY and CDR2 SVGEGT. CDR3 region: CASTPSRTSAMYF. DNA for the CDR3: TGTGCCAGCACCCCGTCCAGGACTAGCGCAATGTATTTT.

The genes are TRBV6-5 and TRBJ2-3; the match to TRBD2 covers 9 bases. This CDR3 contains 16 residues. CDR1 is MNHEY, CDR2 SVGAGI, per germline. The ends lost 6 bases at V and 8 bases at J; junction bases unmatched: 15. CDR3 DNA: TGTGCCAGCAGCCCCTCTGTGAGCGGGAGGTCTATTACGCAGTATTTT. Translating gives CASSPSVSGRSITQYF.

This clonotype was seen repeatedly, ten times or more. The rearrangement joins TRBV19 to TRBJ2-3; 7 bases are a match to TRBD1. CDR1 and CDR2 (germline): LNHDA, SQIVND (reference sequence). This CDR3 is 16 amino acids long. The V segment lost 3 bases and the J segment 2 bases; nucleotides outside the gene matches: 8. Here the CDR3 reads CASSMTPGQPTDTQYF. CDR3 in DNA: TGTGCCAGTAGTATGACCCCGGGACAGCCCACAGATACGCAGTATTTT.

This clonotype was recorded many times. CDR3 in DNA: TGTGCCAGCAGTTTCTCTTACTACGACAGTGAAGCTTTCTTT. Protein product: CASSFSYYDSEAFF. The chain uses TRBV27 and TRBJ1-1; weak D call: TRBD1 (5 bases). Trimming removed 3 bases from V and 7 bases from J, with 15 bases in between. The CDR3 has 14 residues. Germline loops: CDR1 MNHEY, CDR2 SMNVEV (reference sequence).

Many counts were recorded for this clonotype. V gene TRBV7-9 combines with J gene TRBJ2-3; no clear D gene. Germline values: CDR1 SEHNR, CDR2 FQNEAQ (reference sequence). V was cut by 7 bases and J by 1 base, with 9 bases left in between. The CDR3 is 13 amino acids. In nucleotides, the CDR3 is TGTGCCAGCATCGGCGACCGCACAGATACGCAGTATTTT. Amino acid sequence: CASIGDRTDTQYF.

This clonotype is judged medium-sized. V is TRBV20-1 and J is TRBJ2-5; 8 nucleotides line up with TRBD2. V lost 1 base and J lost 4; bases outside the gene matches: 8. This CDR3 contains 15 residues. In germline, CDR1 is DFQATT, CDR2 SNEGSKA (reference sequence). CDR3 amino acids: CSARAVGRVRETQYF. CDR3 in DNA: TGCAGTGCTAGAGCTGTCGGGAGGGTAAGAGAGACCCAGTACTTC.

In its sample, this clonotype ranks as medium-sized (0.01 to 0.1%). The chain couples TRBV7-9 to TRBJ1-3, with unresolved D. CDR3 length equals 15 residues. From germline, CDR1 is SEHNR and CDR2 FQNEAQ (reference sequence). Trimming stripped 3 bases from V and 0 bases from J, with 9 bases between. The CDR3 sequence: CASSFDAGSGNTIYF. In nucleotides, the CDR3 is TGTGCCAGCAGCTTTGATGCAGGCTCTGGAAACACCATATATTTT. Full variable domain (remainder filled in from reference TRBV7-9 and TRBJ1-3): DTGVSQNPRHKITKRGQNVTFRCDPISEHNRLYWYRQTLGQGPEFLTYFQNEAQLEKSRLLSDRFSAERPKGSFSTLEIQRTEQGDSAMYLCASSFDAGSGNTIYFGEGSWLTVV.

This clonotype was seen many times. V gene TRBV7-8 combines with J gene TRBJ1-4; maybe TRBD1 (5 bases). V was clipped by 3 bases and J by 4 bases, with 18 bases between them. CDR3 length: 17 amino acids. Germline-derived CDR1 and CDR2 are SGHVS and FQNEAQ. CDR3 nucleotide sequence: TGTGCCAGCAGCTTGGGGCTTACAGCCACCCTTAATGAAAAACTGTTTTTT. Protein sequence: CASSLGLTATLNEKLFF.

The chain has TRBV4-1 and TRBJ1-3; D possibly corresponds to TRBD1 (6 bases). The CDR3 spans 15 residues. Per the germline V gene, CDR1 is MGHRA and CDR2 is YSYEKL. V lost 4 bases to trimming and J lost 4 bases, with 14 bases between them. The DNA of the CDR3 is TGCGCCAGCAGCCTAGCCAGGGGAATAGGAAACACCATATATTTT. It translates to CASSLARGIGNTIYF.

This clonotype was picked up many times. The chain joins TRBV7-2 to TRBJ1-1; 8 bases fit TRBD1. With V trimmed by 3 bases and J by 5 bases, 5 bases remained unmatched. The CDR3 has 14 residues. Germline V gives CDR1 SGHTA, CDR2 FQGNSA. CDR3: CASSFRTGWTEAFF. The DNA of the CDR3 is TGTGCCAGCAGCTTCAGGACAGGGTGGACTGAAGCTTTCTTT.

This clonotype was observed many times. The V call is TRBV7-2, the J call TRBJ1-3; D call uncertain. The CDR3 sequence is 15 residues long. The V and J ends lost 5 bases and 2 bases respectively, with 13 bases between them. Germline V gene data show CDR1 as SGHTA and CDR2 as FQGNSA. CDR3 nucleotide sequence: TGTGCCAGCAGCCCATCGGTGGTGGCTGGAAACACCATATATTTT. Its translation is CASSPSVVAGNTIYF.

This clonotype was seen repeatedly, ten times or more. The chain carries TRBV20-1 and TRBJ2-7, with 10 bases that match TRBD1. This CDR3 region has 13 residues. Germline V CDR1 and CDR2: DFQATT, SNEGSKA (reference sequence). V gave up 6 bases and J gave up 4 bases; unmatched junction bases: 6. The CDR3 reads CSASPGQGYEQYF. The CDR3 DNA follows: TGCAGTGCCTCACCGGGACAGGGGTACGAGCAGTACTTC.

There are many counts of this clonotype. This chain links TRBV20-1 with TRBJ1-1; D is ambiguous. CDR1 and CDR2 from the germline V gene are DFQATT and SNEGSKA (reference sequence). This CDR3 is 14 amino acids long. The V end lost 1 base, the J end lost 5 bases, and 14 bases lay between the germline ends. The CDR3 sequence is CSARAAPVLTEAFF. CDR3 coding DNA: TGCAGTGCTAGAGCGGCGCCGGTCTTAACTGAAGCTTTCTTT.

The sample holds many counts of this clonotype. The genes are TRBV7-9 and TRBJ1-2, with a tentative D call TRBD1 (6 bases). V was pared by 4 bases and J by 3 bases, with 18 bases between. The V gene's germline CDR1 is SEHNR and CDR2 FQNEAQ (reference sequence). The CDR3 runs 16 residues. The CDR3 is CASSSRGPLQDYGYTF. The CDR3 DNA is TGTGCCAGCAGCTCCAGGGGACCTCTCCAGGACTATGGCTACACCTTC.

Many counts were recorded for this clonotype. V is TRBV20-1 and J is TRBJ2-2; D gene unclear. The germline V gene encodes CDR1 DFQATT and CDR2 SNEGSKA (reference sequence). The CDR3 has 14 residues. The germline V and J ends were trimmed by 1 base and 5 bases, with 11 bases remaining between them. The CDR3 loop reads CSARVEPRTGELFF. CDR3 nucleotide sequence: TGCAGTGCTAGAGTGGAGCCTAGGACCGGGGAGCTGTTTTTT.

This clonotype turned up a few times. This sequence joins TRBV12-3 or TRBV12-4 and TRBJ1-2; unclear D gene. Trimming cost V 1 base and J 7 bases, with 10 bases left between them. The CDR3 length is 13 residues. CDR3 loop: CASSLGEKSGYTF. DNA of the CDR3: TGTGCCAGCAGTTTAGGGGAAAAATCTGGCTACACCTTC.

This clonotype was seen repeatedly, ten times or more. The chain employs TRBV7-2 and TRBJ1-4, with D uncertain. The V and J ends lost 0 bases and 0 bases respectively, with 5 bases between them. Germline V lookup: CDR1 SGHTA, CDR2 FQGNSA. The CDR3 has 15 amino acids. The CDR3 nucleotides read TGTGCCAGCAGCTTAGCACAGACAACTAATGAAAAACTGTTTTTT. It yields the protein CASSLAQTTNEKLFF.

This clonotype was seen repeatedly, ten times or more. The DNA for the CDR3 is TGTGCCAGCAGCGTAGATCCGGACAGGCCGACCTACGAGCAGTACTTC. Protein sequence: CASSVDPDRPTYEQYF. The chain recombines TRBV9 with TRBJ2-7; 7 bases line up with TRBD1. The CDR3 has 16 amino acids. V shed 0 bases, J shed 2 bases, and the junction held 8 bases outside the gene matches. Germline V CDR1 and CDR2: SGDLS, YYNGEE.

The chain links TRBV2 to TRBJ2-7; D is undetermined. Germline values: CDR1 SNHLY, CDR2 FYNNEI. The CDR3 contains 10 residues. Trimming pared 6 bases from V and 7 bases from J, leaving 7 bases between. The CDR3 DNA reads TGTGCCAGCAGCCGGGCTGAGCAGTACTTC. Its protein product is CASSRAEQYF.

Ten or more counts support this clonotype. The chain joins TRBV3-1 to TRBJ2-5, with 7 bases matching TRBD2. Trimming at V came to 3 bases and at J to 5 bases, leaving 15 bases not matched to a gene. The CDR3 has 17 residues. Germline V lookup: CDR1 LGHDT, CDR2 YNNKEL (reference sequence). CDR3 sequence reads: CASSQVLSGGSSETQYF. The CDR3 DNA reads as TGTGCCAGCAGCCAGGTTCTTTCTGGCGGGAGCTCGGAGACCCAGTACTTC.

Many counts were recorded for this clonotype. The chain is built from TRBV20-1 and TRBJ1-5, with a tentative D call TRBD1 (5 bases). V was shortened by 4 bases and J by 5 bases, with 15 bases between the two germline ends. Looked up from germline, CDR1 is DFQATT and CDR2 is SNEGSKA (reference sequence). The CDR3 runs 14 residues. CDR3 bases: TGCAGTGCTACCCCTGGGCAGGGACATCAGCCCCAGCATTTT. Encoded protein: CSATPGQGHQPQHF.